This TCR beta chain was recorded in a study of blood T cell repertoires in COVID-19. Study-wide background: Italy, Spain and the United States were the sources of the convalescent and acute COVID-19 samples. PBMCs, B-cell-depleted T cells, or T cells were the source of the cDNA or gDNA that made up the material.

V gave up 4 bases and J gave up 2 bases; unmatched junction bases: 3. The germline CDR1 and CDR2 sequences are LNHDA and SQIVND (reference sequence). The length of the CDR3 is 14 residues. Authors' data handling: Reference gene primer amplification in the assay estimated nucleated cell counts. Sequenced by immunoSEQ multiplex PCR; TCRdb stores in-frame clones only, minus some. The DNA was the basis for D and trimming; V, J and clone size are from that table. This table has 100,000 or so clones, about four fifths appearing once. Source material: peripheral blood. The TCR comes from a woman between 65 and 79 years old with acute or convalescent COVID-19. This chain joins TRBV19 and TRBJ2-7, with 9 bases that match TRBD1. The CDR3 DNA follows: TGTGCCAGTAGTAGAACAGGGGGCACCTACGAGCAGTACTTC. It specifies CASSRTGGTYEQYF.